What follows are 30 T cell receptor beta chains derived from one specimen sequenced in a study of PD-L1 blockade in urothelial cancer (dated by TCRdb to about 2017). The library was generated by the immunoSEQ multiplex PCR assay. In TCRdb, the immuneACCESS table is reduced to in-frame sequences with V and J assigned. These tables do not hold every clone; where another copy was compared, an unresolved V gene accounts for under half, and the others remain unexplained. The sample table records approximately 39,000 clones; around 85% of these occur just once. The ten largest clones take up roughly 15% of the sample. Taken with the paper, the label for time point translates to: pretreatment peripheral blood. The material was PBMCs, obtained around atezolizumab (anti-PD-L1) treatment. Receptors originate from an elderly man with urothelial cancer.

Here the CDR3 reads CASKEGGGSYEQYF. Written as DNA, the CDR3 is TGTGCCAGCAAGGAAGGGGGCGGGTCCTACGAGCAGTACTTC. The chain is built from TRBV5-5 and TRBJ2-7, with 7 bases identical to TRBD1. This CDR3 region has 14 residues. Germline CDR1 and CDR2: SGHKS and YYEKEE (reference sequence). Losses at the gene ends were 6 bases for V and 1 base for J; bases not matched to a gene: 7.

CDR3 in DNA: TGTGCCAGCAGCCAAACTAGCGGGAGACTTGGCGGGGAGCTGTTTTTT. This sequence encodes CASSQTSGRLGGELFF. The V call is TRBV21-1, the J call TRBJ2-2; the D call TRBD2 from the table was never checked on the DNA. TRBV21-1 is a pseudogene. The CDR3 totals 16 residues.

The chain couples TRBV19 to TRBJ2-6, with TRBD1 identical over 9 bases. Germline V gene sequence: CDR1 LNHDA, CDR2 SQIVND (reference sequence). V dropped 0 bases and J dropped 1; count of bases not matched to a gene: 7. The CDR3 has 19 amino acids. CDR3 protein: CASSIEPGQGKSGANVLTF. The DNA of the CDR3 is TGTGCCAGTAGTATAGAACCGGGACAGGGAAAATCTGGGGCCAACGTCCTGACTTTC.

The chain is built from TRBV27 and TRBJ2-4; TRBD2 might be the D (5 bases). V gave up 7 bases and J gave up 14 bases, with 24 bases separating them. The CDR3 is 14 residues long. The germline V gene encodes CDR1 MNHEY and CDR2 SMNVEV (reference sequence). The CDR3 DNA reads TGTGCCAGCACCCGGCCGTACGGTGACGGACTTGAGTACTTC. Protein sequence: CASTRPYGDGLEYF.

Many counts were recorded for this clone. This chain joins TRBV11-2 and TRBJ2-7; the D gene is possibly TRBD2 (5 bases). This CDR3 is built from 15 residues. Trimming stripped 3 bases from V and 2 bases from J, with 14 bases between. Germline assignment: CDR1 SGHAT and CDR2 FQNNGV. CDR3 bases: TGTGCCAGCAGCTTGACTACACTACCTACCTACGAGCAGTACTTC. It codes for CASSLTTLPTYEQYF.

This clone was seen only a few times. The V call is TRBV19, the J call TRBJ1-1; 8 nucleotides align to TRBD1. Germline values: CDR1 LNHDA, CDR2 SQIVND (reference sequence). This CDR3 spans 18 amino acids. With V trimmed by 6 bases and J by 5 bases, 20 bases remained unmatched. The CDR3 sequence is CASRGLPGHGQGGTEAFF. CDR3 coding DNA: TGTGCCAGTAGAGGCCTACCCGGGCACGGACAGGGAGGTACTGAAGCTTTCTTT.

The V gene is TRBV5-4, the J gene TRBJ2-5; 9 bases align to TRBD1. The CDR3 spans 15 residues. V shed 0 bases, J shed 5 bases, and the junction held 5 bases outside the gene matches. Germline V gene lookup returns CDR1 SGHNT and CDR2 YYREEE (reference sequence). The CDR3 DNA is TGTGCCAGCAGCTTGGGGGACAGGGATTCCGAGACCCAGTACTTC. Its protein product is CASSLGDRDSETQYF.

This clone came up once. DNA for the CDR3: TGTGCCAGTAGGAGTGGAGGGGCGCAAGGGGAAAAACTGTTTTTT. Amino acid sequence: CASRSGGAQGEKLFF. The chain employs TRBV19 and TRBJ1-4; tentative D call: TRBD1 (5 bases). The CDR3 has 15 residues. V was trimmed by 6 bases and J by 8 bases, leaving 19 bases between them. The germline V gene encodes CDR1 LNHDA and CDR2 SQIVND (reference sequence).

This clone was recorded once. Here the CDR3 DNA reads TGTGCCAGCAGTTACCTGCGGGAGGGGGAGACCCAGTACTTC. It specifies CASSYLREGETQYF. V gene TRBV6-6 combines with J gene TRBJ2-5, with 9 bases identical to TRBD2. The CDR3 is 14 residues long. V was clipped by 2 bases and J by 5 bases; unmatched bases: 3. Germline CDR1 MNHNY, CDR2 SVGAGI (reference sequence).

The genes are TRBV11-2 and TRBJ2-2; D unclear. The V gene's germline CDR1 is SGHAT and CDR2 FQNNGV. Trimming stripped 5 bases from V and 8 bases from J, with 12 bases between. This CDR3 has 13 residues. CDR3 coding DNA: TGTGCCAGCAGCCCGTTAGTTAGTGGGGAGCTGTTTTTT. It is translated as CASSPLVSGELFF.

The V call is TRBV5-1, the J call TRBJ2-5; D possibly corresponds to TRBD2 (6 bases). Trimming pared 0 bases from V and 5 bases from J, leaving 17 bases between. The CDR3 is 16 amino acids. The germline gives CDR1 SGHRS, CDR2 YFSETQ. The DNA for the CDR3 is TGCGCCAGCAGCTTGGCCCCCCGGGAGAGGGGTGAGACCCAGTACTTC. It codes for CASSLAPRERGETQYF.

CDR3 protein: CASRPTTGRGGYTF. In DNA, the CDR3 is TGTGCCAGCAGACCTACGACAGGGAGAGGAGGCTACACCTTC. The chain recombines TRBV28 with TRBJ1-2, with 7 nucleotides matching TRBD1. CDR1 and CDR2 (germline): MDHEN, SYDVKM. This CDR3 is built from 14 residues. Trimming cost V 6 bases and J 8 bases; bases outside gene matches: 12.

This sequence joins TRBV29-1 and TRBJ2-7, with 8 bases that match TRBD1. CDR1 and CDR2 from the germline V gene are SQVTM and ANQGSEA. The CDR3 extends over 14 amino acids. J lost 2 bases, V lost 7 bases, and 10 bases had no gene match. This CDR3 reads CSGTGPTYPYEQYF. The CDR3 coding sequence is TGCAGCGGGACAGGGCCAACTTATCCCTACGAGCAGTACTTC.

This rearrangement joins TRBV18 to TRBJ2-7, with D possibly being TRBD1 (5 bases). The V gene's germline CDR1 is KGHSH and CDR2 LQKENI. Trimming removed 0 bases at V and 4 bases at J, with 7 bases between. The CDR3 runs to 13 residues. CDR3 in DNA: TGTGCCAGCTCACCACCTGACAGTTACGAGCAGTACTTC. It translates to CASSPPDSYEQYF.

This chain uses TRBV28 with TRBJ2-1, with TRBD2 matching over 7 bases. CDR3 length equals 16 residues. V lost 2 bases to trimming and J lost 5 bases; unmatched junction nucleotides: 9. Germline V CDR1 and CDR2: MDHEN, SYDVKM. This chain's CDR3 is CASSLRVAGNNNEQFF. The CDR3 DNA is TGTGCCAGCAGTTTAAGGGTAGCGGGTAACAACAATGAGCAGTTCTTC.

The chain carries TRBV4-1 and TRBJ2-7, with TRBD2 matching over 11 bases. The V and J ends lost 3 bases and 4 bases, in that order; junction bases with no gene match: 11. Germline-derived CDR1 and CDR2 are MGHRA and YSYEKL. There are 17 residues in the CDR3. In DNA, the CDR3 is TGCGCCAGCAGCCAGGTCCCGGGACTAGCGGCAAATTACGAGCAGTACTTC. Translating gives CASSQVPGLAANYEQYF.

This chain joins TRBV5-1 and TRBJ2-1; 8 nucleotides agree with TRBD1. J lost 4 bases, V lost 4 bases, and 13 bases had no gene match. Germline assignment: CDR1 SGHRS and CDR2 YFSETQ. The CDR3 is made up of 17 amino acids. The CDR3 DNA is TGCGCCAGCAGCCCGCGAAACTTTGGACAGGGATACAATGAGCAGTTCTTC. This sequence encodes CASSPRNFGQGYNEQFF.

Comment on this clone: The junction shows a germline mismatch at one end, possibly a read error. This rearrangement joins TRBV10-3 to TRBJ2-7; TRBD1 is a possible D gene (5 bases). This CDR3 has 15 amino acids. Germline values: CDR1 ENHRY, CDR2 SYGVKD. Written as DNA, the CDR3 is TGTGCCATCAGTGAGAGACAGACCAATGTCTACGAGCCGTACTTC. This codes for CAISERQTNVYEPYF.

The gene calls are TRBV25-1 and TRBJ2-4; TRBD1 might be the D (6 bases). V lost 2 bases and J 0 bases, leaving 11 bases between the germline ends. The CDR3 covers 16 residues. Per the germline V gene, CDR1 is MGHDK and CDR2 is SYGVNS. CDR3 DNA: TGTGCCAGCAGTGAAGGACAGACGTTAGCCAAAAACATTCAGTACTTC. This codes for CASSEGQTLAKNIQYF. The full variable domain, with the rest looked up from reference TRBV25-1 and TRBJ2-4, is EADIYQTPRYLVIGTGKKITLECSQTMGHDKMYWYQQDPGMELHLIHYSYGVNSTEKGDLSSESTVSRIRTEHFPLTLESARPSHTSQYLCASSEGQTLAKNIQYFGAGTRLSVL.

The gene calls are TRBV5-6 and TRBJ2-5; TRBD1 matches 9 bases. The V gene end was trimmed by 0 bases and the J gene end by 4 bases; junction bases not matched to a gene: 10. The CDR3 sequence is 17 residues long. CDR1 and CDR2 (germline): SGHDT, YYEEEE. The CDR3 here is CASSLVGDRVSGETQYF. The CDR3 region has the DNA TGTGCCAGCAGCTTGGTGGGGGACAGGGTCTCTGGAGAGACCCAGTACTTC.

This clone was recorded only once. J is TRBJ2-7 and V is TRBV29-1, with a tentative D call TRBD2 (5 bases). Germline assignment: CDR1 SQVTM and CDR2 ANQGSEA. The CDR3 contains 12 residues. Trimming pared 3 bases from V and 6 bases from J, leaving 12 bases between. The CDR3 is CSVESGVREQYF. The CDR3 nucleotides are TGCAGCGTTGAGTCCGGGGTTCGCGAGCAGTACTTC.

The rearrangement links TRBV27 to TRBJ2-1, with 8 bases lining up with TRBD2. This CDR3 spans 16 amino acids. After removal of 4 bases from V and 9 bases from J, the junction contained 14 bases not matched to a gene. Looked up from germline, CDR1 is MNHEY and CDR2 is SMNVEV (reference sequence). The CDR3 nucleotides are TGTGCCAGCAGTTCCTTCACGGGAGGGCCTACTGGTGAGCAGTTCTTC. Protein product: CASSSFTGGPTGEQFF.

The gene calls are TRBV19 and TRBJ2-1, with 8 positions matching TRBD1. Germline V gene data show CDR1 as LNHDA and CDR2 as SQIVND (reference sequence). CDR3 size: 17 residues. V was pared by 4 bases and J by 2 bases, with 10 bases of the junction left unmatched. This chain's CDR3 is CASSRGGQGGPYNEQFF. In DNA, the CDR3 is TGTGCCAGTAGTAGGGGCGGACAGGGCGGCCCCTACAATGAGCAGTTCTTC.

The genes are TRBV13 and TRBJ2-2; D not resolved. V shed 3 bases and J shed 1 base, with 9 bases lying between them. The CDR3 spans 15 residues. In germline, CDR1 is PRHDT, CDR2 FYEKMQ (reference sequence). The CDR3 coding sequence is TGTGCCAGCAGCTTGCCATCTAAGAACACCGGGGAGCTGTTTTTT. This translates into CASSLPSKNTGELFF.

CDR3 coding DNA: TGTGCCAGCAGCGTAGGCCCGGCGGCATTTAATGAAAAACTGTTTTTT. Protein: CASSVGPAAFNEKLFF. The rearrangement links TRBV9 to TRBJ1-4; D remains unclear. CDR3 size: 16 residues. The germline V gene has CDR1 SGDLS and CDR2 YYNGEE. V was trimmed by 0 bases and J by 4 bases, leaving 13 bases between them.

The chain joins TRBV28 to TRBJ2-7; 8 nucleotides line up with TRBD2. Germline CDR1 and CDR2: MDHEN and SYDVKM. J gave up 4 bases and V 5 bases, and 13 bases lay outside the gene matches. This CDR3 region has 16 residues. DNA of the CDR3: TGTGCCAGCAGTCCTCCCCGGATAGCGGGAAATTACGAGCAGTACTTC. It is translated as CASSPPRIAGNYEQYF.

This chain connects TRBV18 to TRBJ2-1; 13 bases agree with TRBD2. Germline CDR1 reads KGHSH; CDR2 reads LQKENI. Trimming removed 2 bases from V and 9 bases from J; junction bases left unmatched: 4. The CDR3 sequence is 15 residues long. The CDR3 region is CASSPGTSGIGEQFF. The CDR3 DNA follows: TGTGCCAGCTCACCAGGGACTAGCGGGATAGGTGAGCAGTTCTTC.

The chain links TRBV9 to TRBJ1-1; 7 nucleotides match TRBD1. V shed 4 bases, J shed 5 bases, and the junction held 11 bases outside the gene matches. The germline V gene encodes CDR1 SGDLS and CDR2 YYNGEE. This CDR3 contains 15 residues. For the CDR3, the DNA is TGTGCCAGCAGCCCCACTTCTTCAGGGGGAACTGAAGCTTTCTTT. The encoded protein is CASSPTSSGGTEAFF. The whole variable domain, remainder taken from reference TRBV9 and TRBJ1-1, is DSGVTQTPKHLITATGQRVTLRCSPRSGDLSVYWYQQSLDQGLQFLIQYYNGEERAKGNILERFSAQQFPDLHSELNLSSLELGDSALYFCASSPTSSGGTEAFFGQGTRLTVV.

This clone was seen only once. The chain joins TRBV28 to TRBJ2-7, with 8 positions matching TRBD1. The germline CDR1 and CDR2 sequences are MDHEN and SYDVKM. The junction had 6 bases not matched to a gene; V was cut back by 2 bases and J by 6 bases. CDR3 length equals 14 residues. The CDR3 is CASSLRTGFSEQYF. DNA of the CDR3: TGTGCCAGCAGTTTACGGACAGGGTTTAGCGAGCAGTACTTC.

The V and J genes are TRBV5-1 and TRBJ2-6; 7 bases fit TRBD2. In germline, CDR1 is SGHRS, CDR2 YFSETQ. The CDR3 has 20 amino acids. V lost 1 base to trimming and J lost 0 bases; unmatched junction nucleotides: 13. In DNA form, the CDR3 reads TGCGCCAGCAGCTTGTTAATGGTGGGGACGGGGGGCTCTGGGGCCAACGTCCTGACTTTC. This gives the protein CASSLLMVGTGGSGANVLTF.